The 30 T cell receptor beta chains presented below share a single source sample, sequenced in a study of blood T cell repertoires in COVID-19. The method was immunoSEQ multiplex PCR; TCRdb's version includes in-frame clones alone and lacks a portion of them. The repertoire holds 100,000 to 150,000 clones, with roughly 83% as singletons. The sample was peripheral blood. All receptors derive from a human donor in a cohort sampled during active COVID-19.

This clone was seen only a few times. Here the CDR3 DNA reads TGTGCCAGCAGCCAGGGCGGGAGTCTAACAGCGTACTTC. It yields the protein CASSQGGSLTAYF. The V call is TRBV7-2, the J call TRBJ2-7, with TRBD2 identical over 7 bases. The CDR3 loop spans 13 amino acids. The J segment lost 12 bases and the V segment lost 5 bases, leaving 13 bases of the junction unmatched. Germline CDR1 is SGHTA and CDR2 is FQGNSA.

V is TRBV9 and J is TRBJ2-5, with D possibly matching TRBD2 (6 bases). Deletions cut 4 bases from V and 1 base from J, with 14 bases between. CDR3 length equals 15 residues. The germline V gene has CDR1 SGDLS and CDR2 YYNGEE. As DNA, the CDR3 is TGTGCCAGCAGCCCTACCGGGACTGCCCAAGAGACCCAGTACTTC. Encoded protein: CASSPTGTAQETQYF.

The CDR3 DNA follows: TGCGCCAGCAGCACCGGGACAGGGGTTGGTCAGCCCCAGCATTTT. Translating it yields CASSTGTGVGQPQHF. The chain employs TRBV5-1 and TRBJ1-5; 10 bases are shared with TRBD1. Looked up from germline, CDR1 is SGHRS and CDR2 is YFSETQ. Germline trimming cut 4 bases from V and 6 bases from J; bases unmatched to any gene: 7. The CDR3 is made up of 15 amino acids.

There are many counts of this clone. V usage is TRBV7-2 and J usage is TRBJ1-4; perhaps TRBD1 as D (5 bases). Germline V gene data show CDR1 as SGHTA and CDR2 as FQGNSA. CDR3 length: 16 residues. With 2 bases removed from V and 5 bases from J, the gap between germline ends came to 15 bases. CDR3 region: CASSLYLDKGNEKLFF. The CDR3 DNA is TGTGCCAGCAGCTTATACTTGGACAAGGGAAATGAAAAACTGTTTTTT.

V gene TRBV12-3 or TRBV12-4 combines with J gene TRBJ1-5; TRBD1 matches 7 bases. The CDR3 is 13 amino acids. The junction had 6 bases not matched to a gene; V was cut back by 7 bases and J by 6 bases. The CDR3 sequence: CASTRQGGQPQHF. CDR3 DNA: TGTGCCAGCACTAGACAGGGTGGTCAGCCCCAGCATTTT.

V gene TRBV5-1 combines with J gene TRBJ2-2, with 8 bases fitting TRBD2. Germline V lookup: CDR1 SGHRS, CDR2 YFSETQ. CDR3 length: 15 amino acids. Trimming cost V 0 bases and J 6 bases; bases outside gene matches: 4. The CDR3 DNA is TGCGCCAGCAGCTTGGCGGGAGGGCCCCCCGGGGAGCTGTTTTTT. It translates to CASSLAGGPPGELFF.

CDR3: CASSPTGSYGYTF. The CDR3 nucleotides read TGTGCCAGTAGTCCCACAGGGAGCTATGGCTACACCTTC. This sequence joins TRBV19 and TRBJ1-2, with TRBD1 as a possible D gene (6 bases). The CDR3 contains 13 residues. Germline-derived CDR1 and CDR2 are LNHDA and SQIVND (reference sequence). Trimming cost V 5 bases and J 4 bases, with 11 bases left between them.

The rearrangement uses TRBV27 and TRBJ2-1, with TRBD1 matching over 8 bases. V was clipped by 4 bases and J by 1 base; unmatched bases: 3. The CDR3 is 15 amino acids. Germline lookup yields CDR1 MNHEY and CDR2 SMNVEV (reference sequence). Here the CDR3 reads CASSSDRVSYNEQFF. Written as DNA, the CDR3 is TGTGCCAGCAGTTCGGACAGGGTATCCTACAATGAGCAGTTCTTC.

The CDR3 loop reads CASSSQGAGQNTIYF. CDR3 DNA sequence: TGTGCCAGCAGTTCCCAGGGGGCGGGTCAAAACACCATATATTTT. J is TRBJ1-3 and V is TRBV28, with 8 bases that match TRBD1. Germline CDR1 and CDR2: MDHEN and SYDVKM. V shed 4 bases and J 6 bases; nucleotides not matched to a gene: 8. The CDR3 sequence is 15 residues long.

This chain joins TRBV28 and TRBJ2-2; TRBD2 might be the D (6 bases). V lost 3 bases and J lost 6, with 17 bases in between. The CDR3 contains 16 residues. CDR1 is MDHEN, CDR2 SYDVKM, per germline. The DNA of the CDR3 is TGTGCCAGCAGTTTTTTAGGTGGGAGGCCCCCCGGGGAGCTGTTTTTT. Translated: CASSFLGGRPPGELFF. Full variable domain (rest looked up from reference TRBV28 and TRBJ2-2): DVKVTQSSRYLVKRTGEKVFLECVQDMDHENMFWYRQDPGLGLRLIYFSYDVKMKEKGDIPEGYSVSREKKERFSLILESASTNQTSMYLCASSFLGGRPPGELFFGEGSRLTVL.

The sample holds one count of this clone. The gene calls are TRBV7-3 and TRBJ2-5, with D maybe TRBD1 (5 bases). Germline V gene lookup returns CDR1 SGHTA and CDR2 FQGTGA. The CDR3 runs to 15 residues. Trimming removed 0 bases from V and 5 bases from J, with 13 bases in between. DNA of the CDR3: TGTGCCAGCAGCTTAACAGGGGTGATTGGGGAGACCCAGTACTTC. Translation gives CASSLTGVIGETQYF.

This sequence joins TRBV19 and TRBJ2-3, with a weak D call TRBD1 (6 bases). The germline gives CDR1 LNHDA, CDR2 SQIVND (reference sequence). This CDR3 has 15 residues. The ends were cut back, 6 bases at V and 2 bases at J, with 15 bases in the middle. The CDR3 sequence is CASSLDTGITDTQYF. CDR3 sequence (DNA): TGTGCCAGTAGCCTCGACACAGGGATCACAGATACGCAGTATTTT.

The genes are TRBV24-1 and TRBJ1-5; 7 nucleotides agree with TRBD1. CDR3 length: 16 residues. V was clipped by 0 bases and J by 4 bases; unmatched bases: 5. Germline values: CDR1 KGHDR, CDR2 SFDVKD. The CDR3, as DNA: TGTGCCACCAGTGATTTGCGGGACAGCAGTAATCAGCCCCAGCATTTT. Its translation is CATSDLRDSSNQPQHF.

The chain carries TRBV28 and TRBJ2-1, with no clear D. The ends were cut back, 7 bases at V and 9 bases at J, with 16 bases in the middle. Looked up from germline, CDR1 is MDHEN and CDR2 is SYDVKM. The CDR3 consists of 13 residues. The CDR3 protein is CASKWRLEGEQFF. CDR3 DNA: TGTGCCAGCAAATGGAGACTCGAAGGTGAGCAGTTCTTC.

V and J are TRBV27 and TRBJ2-6, with D perhaps TRBD2 (5 bases). Germline V gene sequence: CDR1 MNHEY, CDR2 SMNVEV (reference sequence). This CDR3 region has 14 residues. Deletions cut 8 bases from V and 8 bases from J, with 16 bases between. The CDR3: CASGFGLRSNVLTF. As DNA, the CDR3 is TGTGCCAGCGGATTTGGACTCAGGTCCAACGTCCTGACTTTC.

The rearrangement links TRBV12-5 to TRBJ2-2; D might be TRBD2 (7 bases). The CDR3 consists of 15 residues. Trimming took 3 bases from V and 4 from J, leaving 12 bases between them. Germline assignment: CDR1 LGHNT and CDR2 FRNRAP. CDR3 sequence reads: CASGLGGAGTGELFF. For the CDR3, the DNA is TGTGCTAGTGGTTTAGGGGGGGCAGGCACCGGGGAGCTGTTTTTT.

A remark on this clone: Other DNA sequences in the sample encode the same CDR3. The chain is built from TRBV10-3 and TRBJ1-1, with D unresolved. The V gene lost 4 bases and the J gene lost 6 bases, with 6 bases spanning the gap. The germline V gene encodes CDR1 ENHRY and CDR2 SYGVKD. This CDR3 region has 11 residues. The chain's CDR3 is CAISGGAEAFF. DNA of the CDR3: TGTGCCATCAGTGGGGGAGCTGAAGCTTTCTTT.

The chain uses TRBV27 and TRBJ2-1; a possible D gene is TRBD2 (6 bases). Germline CDR1 reads MNHEY; CDR2 reads SMNVEV (reference sequence). V lost 3 bases to trimming and J lost 9 bases, with 9 bases between them. The CDR3 consists of 12 residues. DNA of the CDR3: TGTGCCAGCAGTTTGGAGGGTAGTGAGCAGTTCTTC. The encoded protein is CASSLEGSEQFF.

The chain is built from TRBV19 and TRBJ2-7, with D maybe TRBD1 (5 bases). The V end lost 5 bases, the J end lost 5 bases, and 13 bases lay between the germline ends. Germline CDR1 is LNHDA and CDR2 is SQIVND (reference sequence). The CDR3 is 13 residues long. Written as DNA, the CDR3 is TGTGCCAGTAGTCGCCAGGGCAGGGACGAGCAGTACTTC. It codes for CASSRQGRDEQYF.

A remark on this clone: In the same sample, other DNA sequences code for this CDR3. The chain has TRBV28 and TRBJ2-2; D not resolved. The CDR3 extends over 14 amino acids. Germline V CDR1 and CDR2: MDHEN, SYDVKM. The germline V and J ends were trimmed by 5 bases and 4 bases, with 11 bases remaining between them. In DNA form, the CDR3 reads TGTGCCAGCAGTCTGCAGAGAGGCACCGGGGAGCTGTTTTTT. Its translation is CASSLQRGTGELFF.

This clone was picked up one time. The J gene is TRBJ2-3, the V gene TRBV18; no firm D call. Germline CDR1 is KGHSH and CDR2 is LQKENI. The CDR3 is made up of 14 amino acids. Trimming pared 0 bases from V and 2 bases from J, leaving 6 bases between. DNA of the CDR3: TGTGCCAGCTCACCACCGAGTACCACAGATACGCAGTATTTT. This translates into CASSPPSTTDTQYF.

CDR3 loop: CASSFLAGTGVKDTQYF. The CDR3 bases are TGTGCCAGCAGCTTTCTCGCCGGGACAGGGGTAAAAGATACGCAGTATTTT. The chain uses TRBV7-2 and TRBJ2-3, with TRBD1 matching over 10 bases. This CDR3 is 17 amino acids long. In germline, CDR1 is SGHTA, CDR2 FQGNSA. The V gene end was trimmed by 3 bases and the J gene end by 5 bases; junction bases not matched to a gene: 11.

V is TRBV6-1 and J is TRBJ2-2; tentatively, D is TRBD2 (6 bases). CDR3 size: 16 residues. Between the trimmed V and J ends, which lost 2 bases and 0 bases, there was a span of 10 bases. Germline CDR1 is MNHNS and CDR2 is SASEGT. The CDR3 DNA reads TGTGCCAGCAGTGAATTTCTAGCGACGAACACCGGGGAGCTGTTTTTT. Translated: CASSEFLATNTGELFF.

The chain joins TRBV7-8 to TRBJ1-2, with D possibly being TRBD1 (5 bases). The CDR3 is 14 amino acids. In germline, CDR1 is SGHVS, CDR2 FQNEAQ. Trimming stripped 2 bases from V and 4 bases from J, with 11 bases between. The DNA for the CDR3 is TGTGCCAGCAGCTTAAGAGACAGCGCCTATGGCTACACCTTC. It specifies CASSLRDSAYGYTF. The whole variable domain, remainder taken from reference TRBV7-8 and TRBJ1-2, is GAGVSQSPRYKVAKRGQDVALRCDPISGHVSLFWYQQALGQGPEFLTYFQNEAQLDKSGLPSDRFFAERPEGSVSTLKIQRTQQEDSAVYLCASSLRDSAYGYTFGSGTRLTVV.

The V gene is TRBV29-1, the J gene TRBJ1-2; 7 nucleotides align to TRBD1. V trimming: 7 bases; J trimming: 4 bases; junction bases outside the gene matches: 12. Per germline, CDR1 SQVTM and CDR2 ANQGSEA. This CDR3 contains 14 residues. CDR3 residues: CSARHSGGSYGYTF. The CDR3 region has the DNA TGCAGCGCACGACACTCAGGGGGAAGCTATGGCTACACCTTC.

This clone has only one observation. The chain couples TRBV29-1 to TRBJ1-2; tentative D call: TRBD1 (6 bases). V shed 1 base and J shed 0 bases, with 12 bases lying between them. In germline, CDR1 is SQVTM, CDR2 ANQGSEA. CDR3 length: 15 residues. In nucleotides, the CDR3 is TGCAGCGTTGAAGGACAGGCTCTAGCTAACTATGGCTACACCTTC. Encoded protein: CSVEGQALANYGYTF.

The CDR3 spells CASSPHPGTEAFF. CDR3 sequence (DNA): TGTGCCAGCTCACCACATCCAGGGACTGAAGCTTTCTTT. J is TRBJ1-1 and V is TRBV18, with a possible D match to TRBD1 (5 bases). Per the germline V gene, CDR1 is KGHSH and CDR2 is LQKENI. This CDR3 region has 13 residues. V lost 1 base, J lost 5 bases, and 8 bases lay in between.

This clone occurred a few times. The chain employs TRBV2 and TRBJ2-2; D is perhaps TRBD1 (5 bases). This CDR3 contains 14 residues. The V end lost 6 bases, the J end lost 3 bases, and 11 bases lay between the germline ends. Per the germline V gene, CDR1 is SNHLY and CDR2 is FYNNEI. The CDR3 sequence is CASSEDTYTGELFF. The CDR3 DNA follows: TGTGCCAGCAGCGAGGACACCTACACCGGGGAGCTGTTTTTT.

Only one count was recorded for this clone. V usage is TRBV7-6 and J usage is TRBJ2-7, with 7 bases matching TRBD1. Germline values: CDR1 SGHVS, CDR2 FNYEAQ. J was trimmed by 4 bases and V by 5 bases; bases with no gene match: 8. The CDR3 totals 14 residues. CDR3 sequence reads: CASSQGQSVYEQYF. The CDR3 region has the DNA TGTGCCAGCAGCCAGGGACAGTCTGTTTACGAGCAGTACTTC.

The chain joins TRBV11-1 to TRBJ1-6, with 9 bases fitting TRBD1. J was trimmed by 10 bases and V by 4 bases; bases with no gene match: 5. CDR1 is SGHAT, CDR2 FQDESV, per germline (reference sequence). The CDR3 spans 14 residues. The chain's CDR3 is CASSSGDRDSPLHF. CDR3 sequence (DNA): TGTGCCAGCAGCTCTGGGGACAGGGACTCACCCCTCCACTTT.